This is a list of T cell receptor beta chains from one sample in a study of T cells in Graves' hyperthyroidism and ophthalmopathy. TCRdb processed the multiplex PCR reads anew with MiXCR; each CDR3 protein has one entry. The data hold hundreds of thousands of distinct CDR3 sequences, with roughly 15% observed a single time. The specimen sequenced was blood. The receptors were sampled from a young woman with Graves' ophthalmopathy. The CDR3 runs from the conserved cysteine through the conserved F or W. D genes are given only for firm matches. The size of a clone is reported for some rows only, either as once, few or many, or as a class for expanded clones.

>-|TRBV28|many|TRBJ2-7
CASSLGYYEQYF
TGTGCCAGCAGTTTGGGTTATTACGAGCAGTACTTC
>-|TRBV5-6|-|TRBJ2-2
CASTSGPWPTGELFF
TGTGCCAGCACCTCCGGGCCCTGGCCCACCGGGGAGCTGTTTTTT
>-|TRBV5-8|-|TRBJ1-2
CASSMLGIYGYTF
TGTGCCAGCAGCATGTTAGGGATCTATGGCTACACCTTC
>-|TRBV2|many|TRBJ1-1
CASSPTGHSNTEAFF
TGTGCCAGCAGCCCAACGGGACACTCGAACACTGAAGCTTTCTTT
>-|TRBV7-2|many|TRBJ2-7
CASSISSRGYEQYF
TGTGCCAGCAGCATTAGCTCCAGGGGTTACGAGCAGTACTTC
>-|TRBV24-1|many|TRBJ2-7
CATSSGPYEQYF
TGTGCCACCAGTAGCGGTCCCTACGAGCAGTACTTC
>TRBD2|TRBV20-1|-|TRBJ2-1
CTSEGLADFNEQFF
TGCACTTCGGAGGGTCTAGCGGATTTCAATGAGCAGTTCTTC
>-|TRBV12-3/TRBV12-4|many|TRBJ1-1
CASSLQTHSNTEAFF
TGTGCCAGCAGTTTACAGACCCACTCGAACACTGAAGCTTTCTTT
>TRBD2|TRBV12-3/TRBV12-4|many|TRBJ2-1
CASRWGRGLVIYNEQFF
TGTGCCAGCAGGTGGGGAAGGGGACTAGTGATCTACAATGAGCAGTTCTTC
>TRBD2|TRBV27|-|TRBJ2-3
CASSLYTSGGYTDTQYF
TGTGCCAGCAGTTTATATACTAGCGGGGGATACACAGATACGCAGTATTTT
>TRBD1|TRBV28|-|TRBJ1-5
CASSSLGTGGYNQPQHF
TGTGCCAGCAGTTCTCTCGGGACAGGGGGCTACAATCAGCCCCAGCATTTT
>TRBD2|TRBV5-1|many|TRBJ2-3
CASSLAVPGTSATDTQYF
TGCGCCAGCAGCTTGGCTGTACCCGGGACTAGCGCCACAGATACGCAGTATTTT
>-|TRBV7-9|many|TRBJ1-1
CASSLARTVTEAFF
TGTGCCAGCAGCTTAGCCCGCACCGTCACTGAAGCTTTCTTT
>-|TRBV28|many|TRBJ2-3
CASSLLGTESTDTQYF
TGTGCCAGCAGTTTATTAGGGACCGAATCCACAGATACGCAGTATTTT